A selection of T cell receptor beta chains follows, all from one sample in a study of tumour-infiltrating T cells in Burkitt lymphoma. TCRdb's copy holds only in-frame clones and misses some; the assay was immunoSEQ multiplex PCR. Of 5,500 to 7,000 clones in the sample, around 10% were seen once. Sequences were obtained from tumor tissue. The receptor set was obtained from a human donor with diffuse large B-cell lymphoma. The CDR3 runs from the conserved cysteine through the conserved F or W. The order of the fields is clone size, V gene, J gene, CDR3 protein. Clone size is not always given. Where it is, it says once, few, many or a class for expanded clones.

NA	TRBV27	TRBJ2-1	CALKMGFEQFF
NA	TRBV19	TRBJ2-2	CASSIDPSRALRTGELFF
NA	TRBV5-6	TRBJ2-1	CASSQYNEQFF
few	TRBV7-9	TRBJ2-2	CASSLAGLWGQGRSGELFF
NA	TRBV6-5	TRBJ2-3	CASSYWTGADTQYF
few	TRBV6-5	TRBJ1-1	CASQIGGNTEAFF
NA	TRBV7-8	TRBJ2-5	CASSLSPSGQTQYF
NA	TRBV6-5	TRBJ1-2	CASADAFYGYTF
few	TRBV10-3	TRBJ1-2	CAISPTGENYGYTF
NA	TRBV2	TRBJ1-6	CASSDFRDRGLSYNSPLHF
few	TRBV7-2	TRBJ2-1	CASSLRYNEQFF
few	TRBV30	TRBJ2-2	CAWSVGPAGELFF
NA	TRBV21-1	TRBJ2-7	CASSGRDSLRIDEQYF
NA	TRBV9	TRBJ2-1	CASSAYQNEQFF
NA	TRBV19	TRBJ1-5	CASSISSGGDQPQHF
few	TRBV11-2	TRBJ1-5	CASSIAGRQPQHF
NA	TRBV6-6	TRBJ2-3	CASSLTGNPTDTQYF
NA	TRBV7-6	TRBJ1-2	CASSSRLTGDYTF
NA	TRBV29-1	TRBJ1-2	CSVGTGVNYGYTF
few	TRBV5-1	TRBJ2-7	CASSELAGLGDEQYF
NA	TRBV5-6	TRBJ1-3	CASSQRGTDAGNTIYF
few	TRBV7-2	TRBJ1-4	CASSLADQNEKLFF
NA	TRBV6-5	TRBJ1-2	CASSYMAAPHGYTF
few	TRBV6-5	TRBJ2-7	CASSYDRGDEQYF
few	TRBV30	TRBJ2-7	CAWEGQGTPEQYF
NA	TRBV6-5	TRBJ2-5	CASRKMVGETQYF
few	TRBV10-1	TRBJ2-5	CASSESTGGKETQYF
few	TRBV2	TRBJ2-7	CASTPLLTYEQYF
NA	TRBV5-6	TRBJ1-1	CANSLPRTGSSMNTEAFF
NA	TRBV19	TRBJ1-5	CASSRGTVHPGHF
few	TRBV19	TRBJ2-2	CASKEGRFIAGELFF
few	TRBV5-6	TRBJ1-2	CASSLFLGTSSFRKDGYTF
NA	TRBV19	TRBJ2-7	CASSDFLGEQYF
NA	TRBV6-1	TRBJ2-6	CASTNRGTGANVLTF
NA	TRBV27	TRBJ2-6	CASSLPSSGANVLTF
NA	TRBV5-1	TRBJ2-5	CASSPWTGDQETQYF
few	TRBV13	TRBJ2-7	CASSRLEGAGSYEQYF
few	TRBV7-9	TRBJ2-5	CASSPSGGRETQYF
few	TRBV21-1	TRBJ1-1	CASSKATEARPDTEAFF
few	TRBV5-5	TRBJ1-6	CASSFPGTPLHF
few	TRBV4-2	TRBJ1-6	CASSLGGGSPLHF
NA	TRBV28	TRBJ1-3	CASSLTGWRNTIYF
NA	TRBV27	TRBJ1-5	CAPPRDRGFRQPQHF
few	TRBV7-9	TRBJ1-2	CASERTGGYNYGYTF
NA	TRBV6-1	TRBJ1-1	CASSEGPGAHTEAFF
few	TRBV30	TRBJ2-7	CAWSSWREQYF
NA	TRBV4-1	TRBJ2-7	CASSHAPRDGTYEQYF